The T cell receptor (beta chain) under discussion was sequenced for a study of metastatic and nonmetastatic thyroid tumors. Authors' analysis steps: Using the CDR3 differences seen across clinicopathological groups, the authors built a distant-metastasis classifier for papillary thyroid cancer, which was meant to discriminate distant-metastatic patients. TCRdb re-analyzed the PCR reads through MiXCR. The V and J calls come from TCRdb's annotation, not from the publication. The sample has about 14,000 clones; roughly 19% are singletons. Germline CDR1 KGHSH, CDR2 LQKENI. V lost 2 bases and J 7 bases, leaving 11 bases between the germline ends. CDR3 length equals 13 residues. Each patient came to thyroid surgery without any prior treatment (of any kind). This clone showed up many times.

The sequenced sample was blood. This receptor was taken from a female donor with papillary thyroid cancer or a benign thyroid nodule (not recorded which). Some clones in this sample may be carry-over from other donors' samples. This chain uses TRBV18 with TRBJ1-1, with a weak D call TRBD1 (6 bases). CDR3 DNA: TGTGCCAGCTCACCATACCAGGGGAATGAAGCTTTCTTT. Its protein is CASSPYQGNEAFF.